These 9 T cell receptor beta chains originate from one sample sequenced in a study of T cell responses to AZD1222 COVID-19 vaccine. Clones were read by immunoSEQ multiplex PCR, and TCRdb kept only the in-frame ones, dropping some. The sample has about 100,000 clones, about nine tenths seen once. The sample here was peripheral blood, taken 28 days after the second AZD1222 dose. Every receptor here comes from an adult who received the AZD1222 COVID-19 vaccine.

The chain uses TRBV5-1 and TRBJ2-7; maybe TRBD2 (5 bases). Germline CDR1 SGHRS, CDR2 YFSETQ. The CDR3 has 15 amino acids. Trimming removed 2 bases at V and 5 bases at J, with 17 bases between. The CDR3 loop reads CASSLGREVFDEQYF. CDR3 nucleotides: TGCGCCAGCAGCTTAGGACGGGAAGTTTTCGACGAGCAGTACTTC. The whole variable domain, filled in from reference TRBV5-1 and TRBJ2-7, reads KAGVTQTPRYLIKTRGQQVTLSCSPISGHRSVSWYQQTPGQGLQFLFEYFSETQRNKGNFPGRFSGRQFSNSRSEMNVSTLELGDSALYLCASSLGREVFDEQYFGPGTRLTVT.

This clone has a handful of counts. The chain joins TRBV20-1 to TRBJ2-1, with TRBD2 matching 10 bases. V gave up 3 bases and J gave up 1 base; unmatched junction bases: 3. There are 15 residues in the CDR3. Germline CDR1 and CDR2: DFQATT and SNEGSKA (reference sequence). The CDR3 coding sequence is TGCAGTGCTAGTACTAGCGGGATGTCCTACAATGAGCAGTTCTTC. Its protein product is CSASTSGMSYNEQFF.

The chain couples TRBV4-1 to TRBJ1-6; D not resolved. This CDR3 spans 15 amino acids. The V end lost 4 bases, the J end lost 6 bases, and 13 bases lay between the germline ends. CDR1 and CDR2 from the germline V gene are MGHRA and YSYEKL. The CDR3 sequence: CASSRERVGNSPLHF. CDR3 nucleotides: TGCGCCAGCAGCCGAGAGAGAGTAGGTAATTCACCCCTCCACTTT.

The chain recombines TRBV5-1 with TRBJ2-7; the match to TRBD2 covers 9 bases. Losses at the gene ends were 0 bases for V and 3 bases for J; bases not matched to a gene: 7. Germline loops: CDR1 SGHRS, CDR2 YFSETQ. The CDR3 has 16 residues. The CDR3 spells CASSLESLAGSYEQYF. The CDR3 coding sequence is TGCGCCAGCAGCTTGGAGTCGCTAGCGGGAAGCTACGAGCAGTACTTC.

The J gene is TRBJ1-2, the V gene TRBV5-1; unclear D gene. CDR3 length equals 13 residues. V shed 0 bases and J shed 3 bases, with 6 bases lying between them. Germline lookup yields CDR1 SGHRS and CDR2 YFSETQ. In DNA form, the CDR3 reads TGCGCCAGCAGCTTGGGGACGGACTATGGCTACACCTTC. This codes for CASSLGTDYGYTF.

Many counts were recorded for this clone. This chain connects TRBV4-2 to TRBJ2-2, with D perhaps TRBD2 (5 bases). There are 16 residues in the CDR3. The V and J ends lost 1 base and 2 bases respectively, with 11 bases between them. Per germline, CDR1 LGHNA and CDR2 YNFKEQ. The CDR3 DNA reads as TGTGCCAGCAGCCAAGCCCATAGCGCAAACACCGGGGAGCTGTTTTTT. This codes for CASSQAHSANTGELFF.

Written as DNA, the CDR3 is TGTGCCAGCAGTTACTCCTCGGGACAGCCAAGGGGTGGCTACACCTTC. It codes for CASSYSSGQPRGGYTF. V gene TRBV6-5 combines with J gene TRBJ1-2, with TRBD1 matching over 7 bases. CDR3 length equals 16 residues. In germline, CDR1 is MNHEY, CDR2 SVGAGI. Trimming removed 0 bases from V and 7 bases from J; junction bases left unmatched: 11.

This clone was seen a handful of times. This chain uses TRBV30 with TRBJ2-2; TRBD1 aligns across 7 bases. Germline V lookup: CDR1 GTSNPN, CDR2 SVGIG (reference sequence). The CDR3 contains 14 residues. The ends lost 7 bases at V and 3 bases at J; junction bases unmatched: 8. CDR3 sequence (DNA): TGTGCCTTGTCTCGGGGACAGTACACCGGGGAGCTGTTTTTT. It encodes CALSRGQYTGELFF.

The chain carries TRBV4-1 and TRBJ2-1; TRBD2 agrees at 10 bases. The germline V gene encodes CDR1 MGHRA and CDR2 YSYEKL. This CDR3 region has 17 residues. After removal of 4 bases from V and 0 bases from J, the junction contained 6 bases not matched to a gene. CDR3 in amino acids: CASSRGLARSSYNEQFF. CDR3 coding DNA: TGCGCCAGCAGCCGGGGACTAGCGAGGAGCTCCTACAATGAGCAGTTCTTC.